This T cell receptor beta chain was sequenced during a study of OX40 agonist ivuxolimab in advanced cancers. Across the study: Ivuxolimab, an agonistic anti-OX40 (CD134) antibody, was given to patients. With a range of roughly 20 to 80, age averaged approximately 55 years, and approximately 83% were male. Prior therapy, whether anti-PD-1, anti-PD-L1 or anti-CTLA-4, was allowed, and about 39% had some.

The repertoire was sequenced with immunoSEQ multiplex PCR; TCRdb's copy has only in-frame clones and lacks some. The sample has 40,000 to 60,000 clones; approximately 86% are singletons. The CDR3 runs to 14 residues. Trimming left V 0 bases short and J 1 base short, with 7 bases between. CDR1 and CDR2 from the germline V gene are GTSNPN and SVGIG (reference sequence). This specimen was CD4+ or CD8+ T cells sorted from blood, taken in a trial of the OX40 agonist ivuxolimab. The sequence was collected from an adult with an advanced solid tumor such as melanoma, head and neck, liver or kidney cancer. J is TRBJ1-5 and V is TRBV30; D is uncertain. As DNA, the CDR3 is TGTGCCTGGAGTGTGTTGGTGAGCAATCAGCCCCAGCATTTT. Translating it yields CAWSVLVSNQPQHF. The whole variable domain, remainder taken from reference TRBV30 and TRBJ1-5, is SQTIHQWPATLVQPVGSPLSLECTVEGTSNPNLYWYRQAAGRGLQLLFYSVGIGQISSEVPQNLSASRPQDRQFILSSKKLLLSDSGFYLCAWSVLVSNQPQHFGDGTRLSIL.